This TCR beta chain was captured in a study of response to subunit inactivated influenza vaccine. Study conclusions and caveats: It was the authors' suggestion that each seasonal influenza vaccination recruits few new T cells.

The V end lost 9 bases, the J end lost 4 bases, and 12 bases lay between the germline ends. The length of the CDR3 is 13 residues. Germline V gives CDR1 SEHNR, CDR2 FQNEAQ (reference sequence). As regards this clonotype: The antigen is unknown.

From the RT-PCR reads, TCRdb called clonotypes with MiXCR, one entry per CDR3 protein. The sample yields about 650,000 distinct CDR3 sequences, roughly 15% seen once. The sequences come from PBMCs from blood, collected 14 to 15 days before vaccination. V usage is TRBV7-9 and J usage is TRBJ2-2; D unresolved. The origin of this receptor is a man aged 50 to 60 who received an inactivated influenza vaccine. CDR3 DNA: TGTGCCAGTCGAGCGCTGTTCACCGGGGAGCTGTTTTTT. Protein: CASRALFTGELFF.